This entry describes one T cell receptor beta chain. No antigen is known for it. One junction end disagrees with the germline gene, perhaps due to a read error. These data are taken from a study of identical twins (dated by TCRdb to 2016 to 2017). For context, the study as a whole: The study deep-sequenced TCR alpha and beta repertoires from monozygotic twins, unrelated adults of various ages and cord blood to test whether fetal clonotypes persist. Replicate twin experiments were performed at different times using different library preparation protocols to rule out contamination. Results the study describes overall, beyond this receptor: Fewer insertions were carried by abundant cord blood beta clonotypes; a weaker similar trend was observed in young adult naive repertoires, while no such trend was observed in memory repertoires. Because the same donors could not be followed over many years, the conclusions depended on cross-sectional statistical analysis. Compared with coincidental sharing between unrelated individuals, out-of-frame TCR alpha sequences shared between twins showed an excess of sequences with low generation probability. In beta out-of-frame sequences, excess twin sharing was weaker, because having fewer shared sequences lowered the signal-to-noise ratio. In monozygotic twins, out-of-frame TCR alpha sharing was systematically underestimated by recombination models, although the models agreed with sharing between unrelated individuals. Invariant T cells such as MAIT and iNKT could partly confound zero-insertion analyses, although diverse VJ usage argued against such confounding for most clonotypes.

The receptor library was made with 5' RACE. TCRdb names Illumina HiSeq 2000 as the instrument used. Template switching introduced a universal primer binding site; the final cDNA contained a unique molecular identifier, enabling accurate counting of TCR cDNA molecules. Specific primers in the conserved constant-segment region were used to synthesize first-strand cDNA for the TCR alpha and beta chains. To control for contamination, every cDNA library was double barcoded, receiving both a SMART-Mk sample barcode and Illumina barcodes. TruSeq adapter sequences, together with Illumina sample barcodes, were added in two successive PCR steps. The Illumina HiSeq platform was used with custom primers to sequence TCR alpha and beta cDNA libraries. Processing in the source paper ran as follows. MiGEC was used to process raw reads and extract unique molecular identifiers, and MiXCR was used to find CDR3 positions. For each individual, recombination models were inferred using an EM algorithm with the repgenHMM and IGoR tools. The tcR package in R was used for shared clonotype analysis, with sharing normalized by the product of cloneset sizes. To study raw recombination free of thymic and clonal selection effects, out-of-frame nonproductive sequences were analyzed. The public sequencing data were trimmed at Q25 with fastp and processed into clonotypes with MiXCR by TCRdb, which kept only in-frame beta chains. Rows matching on CDR3 protein sequence are summarized as one entry with the most common DNA and genes. For this entry, the V and J calls and clone size follow TCRdb and not the study's own pipeline. A total of some 1,600,000 distinct CDR3 sequences appear in this sample, about 32% of them only once. The ten biggest clones cover approximately 0.29% of the sample.

All donors were healthy Caucasians. The germline V gene encodes CDR1 SGHRS and CDR2 YFSETQ. The CDR3 runs 16 residues from the cysteine to the phenylalanine. Only the CDR3 DNA is retained, 48 bases long and in frame from the first base. The source is a newborn girl in good health. The chain links TRBV5-1 with TRBJ2-3; the best D guess is TRBD2, with 5 bases matching. Sequencing used cord blood. The DNA sequence is as follows: TGCGCCAGCAGCGGCAGCGGAGCGAGGGTTAGAGATAGGCAGTATTTT. Its protein product is CASSGSGARVRDRQYF.